The clone carrying this T cell receptor beta chain was found a few times. This record belongs to a study of T cell changes during pregnancy in multiple sclerosis. The CDR3 length is 16 residues. V gave up 7 bases and J gave up 1 base; unmatched junction bases: 9. Germline V lookup: CDR1 MNHNY, CDR2 SVGAGI (reference sequence). Libraries were prepared by immunoSEQ multiplex PCR; TCRdb keeps only in-frame clonotypes and omits some of them. The sample has fewer than 50,000 clones; about 91% are singletons. The sequenced sample was CD4+ T cells from peripheral blood mononuclear cells, obtained in the third trimester of pregnancy. The chain joins TRBV6-6 to TRBJ1-1; 10 bases agree with TRBD1. The receptor was isolated from a female donor with multiple sclerosis, enrolled in a pregnancy study. The CDR3 DNA sequence: TGTGCCAGCACCACGACAGGGGGCCCGAGGAACACTGAAGCTTTCTTT. Encoded protein: CASTTTGGPRNTEAFF.